This T cell receptor (beta chain) was found in a study of blood T cell repertoires in COVID-19. Overall study context: Specimens from acute and convalescent COVID-19 originated in the United States, Italy and Spain. Sources were T cells, B-cell-depleted T cells, or PBMCs; the material itself was cDNA or gDNA.

Under the authors' procedure: It was from reference gene primer amplification that nucleated cell counts were estimated. Assay used: immunoSEQ multiplex PCR; TCRdb lists only in-frame clones, some missing. For V, J and clone size, that table is used; D and trimming come from the DNA. Of 55,000 to 65,000 clones listed, approximately 92% are singletons. Seattle enrolled patients during active infection and tracked them longitudinally. Sequencing was done on a sample of peripheral blood. The TCR originated in a woman aged 60 to 75 with COVID-19, enrolled during active disease.

CDR3 coding DNA: TGTGCCAGCAGCTTAACAACCCGGGGCTATGGCTACACCTTC. Translated, it gives CASSLTTRGYGYTF. The V and J genes are TRBV7-9 and TRBJ1-2, with D unresolved. In germline, CDR1 is SEHNR, CDR2 FQNEAQ (reference sequence). The V gene lost 2 bases and the J gene lost 4 bases, with 11 bases spanning the gap. CDR3 length: 14 amino acids.